This T cell receptor beta chain was recorded in a study of CD8 T cells in ankylosing spondylitis. Study-wide findings and caveats: It was reported that disease-linked clones were significantly enriched in matched ankylosing spondylitis synovial fluid. Relatively scarce in peripheral blood, disease-linked clones were CD8+.

Using quantitative 5'-RACE with molecular barcodes, the authors made TCR beta libraries. MiXCR, applied by TCRdb to the 5' RACE reads, yields one record per CDR3 protein. This sample has around 250,000 distinct CDR3 sequences, with approximately 11% found just once. This clonotype was seen many times. Its specificity is unknown. This TCR was sampled from a male donor with ankylosing spondylitis or in good health (not recorded which). The sample consisted of blood, either unsorted or a sorted T cell fraction (not recorded which).

The CDR3 is CASNLAGSPNEQFF. CDR3 DNA sequence: TGCGCCAGCAACCTCGCGGGTAGCCCCAATGAGCAGTTCTTC. The chain combines TRBV5-1 with TRBJ2-1; tentatively, D is TRBD2 (5 bases). The V gene's germline CDR1 is SGHRS and CDR2 YFSETQ. CDR3 size: 14 residues. V was shortened by 6 bases and J by 6 bases, with 16 bases between the two germline ends.